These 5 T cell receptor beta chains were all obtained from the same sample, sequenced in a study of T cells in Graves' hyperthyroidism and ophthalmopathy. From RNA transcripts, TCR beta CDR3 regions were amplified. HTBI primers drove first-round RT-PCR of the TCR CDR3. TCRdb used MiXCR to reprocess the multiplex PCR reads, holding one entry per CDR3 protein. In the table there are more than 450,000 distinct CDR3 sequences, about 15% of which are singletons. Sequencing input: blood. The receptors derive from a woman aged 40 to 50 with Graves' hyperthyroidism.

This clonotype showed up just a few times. The CDR3 DNA reads TGTGCCAGCAGTTCAGAACCCCTCTCTGGAAACACCATATATTTT. This gives the protein CASSSEPLSGNTIYF. J is TRBJ1-3 and V is TRBV28; D ambiguous. Trimming stripped 4 bases from V and 0 bases from J, with 10 bases between. The CDR3 length is 15 residues. The V gene's germline CDR1 is MDHEN and CDR2 SYDVKM.

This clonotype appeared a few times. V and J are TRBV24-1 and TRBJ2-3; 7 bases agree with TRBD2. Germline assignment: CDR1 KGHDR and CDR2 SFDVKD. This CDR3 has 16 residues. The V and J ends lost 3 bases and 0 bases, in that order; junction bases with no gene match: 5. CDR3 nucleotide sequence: TGTGCCACCAGTGATCTAGCGGCAAGGAGCACAGATACGCAGTATTTT. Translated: CATSDLAARSTDTQYF.

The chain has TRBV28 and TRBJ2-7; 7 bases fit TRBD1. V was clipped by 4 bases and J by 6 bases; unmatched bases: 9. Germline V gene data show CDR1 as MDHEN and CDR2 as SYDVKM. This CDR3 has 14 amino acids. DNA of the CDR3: TGTGCCAGCAGTTATTTGACAGGGACCAGCGAGCAGTACTTC. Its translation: CASSYLTGTSEQYF.

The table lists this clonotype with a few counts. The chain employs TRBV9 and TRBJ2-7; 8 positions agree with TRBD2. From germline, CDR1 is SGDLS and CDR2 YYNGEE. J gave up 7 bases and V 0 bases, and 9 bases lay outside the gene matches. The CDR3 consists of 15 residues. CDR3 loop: CASSVDSGSREEQYF. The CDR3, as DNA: TGTGCCAGCAGCGTAGACAGCGGGAGTCGGGAAGAGCAGTACTTC.

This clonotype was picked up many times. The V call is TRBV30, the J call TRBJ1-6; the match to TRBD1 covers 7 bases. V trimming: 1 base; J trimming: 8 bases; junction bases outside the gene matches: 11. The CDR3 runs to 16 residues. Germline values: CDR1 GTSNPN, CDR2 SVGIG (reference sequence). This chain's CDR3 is CAWSEPSGQFYSPLHF. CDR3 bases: TGTGCCTGGAGTGAACCCTCGGGACAGTTTTATTCACCCCTCCACTTT.